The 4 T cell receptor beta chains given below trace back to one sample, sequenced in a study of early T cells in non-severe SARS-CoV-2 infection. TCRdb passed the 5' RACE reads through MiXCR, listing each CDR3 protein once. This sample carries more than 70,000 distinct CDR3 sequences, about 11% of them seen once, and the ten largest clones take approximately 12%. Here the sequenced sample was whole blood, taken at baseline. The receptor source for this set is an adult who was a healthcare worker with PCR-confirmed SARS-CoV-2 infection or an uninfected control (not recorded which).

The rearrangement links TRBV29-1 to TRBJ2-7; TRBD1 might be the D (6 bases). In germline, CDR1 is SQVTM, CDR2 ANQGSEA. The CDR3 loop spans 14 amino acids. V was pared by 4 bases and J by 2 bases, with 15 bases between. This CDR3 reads CSVGLKGGTYEQYF. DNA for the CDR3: TGCAGCGTTGGGCTAAAAGGGGGAACCTACGAGCAGTACTTC.

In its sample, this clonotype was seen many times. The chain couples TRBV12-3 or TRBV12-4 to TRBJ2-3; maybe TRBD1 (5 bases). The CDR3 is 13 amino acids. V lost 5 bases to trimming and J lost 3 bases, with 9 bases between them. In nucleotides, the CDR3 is TGTGCCAGCAGTCGGTCAGGGACAGATACGCAGTATTTT. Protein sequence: CASSRSGTDTQYF.

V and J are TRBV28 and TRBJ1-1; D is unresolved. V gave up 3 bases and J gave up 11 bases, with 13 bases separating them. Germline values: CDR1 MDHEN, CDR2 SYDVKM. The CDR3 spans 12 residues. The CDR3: CASSFRGITAFF. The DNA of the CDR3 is TGTGCCAGCAGTTTTCGGGGAATAACGGCTTTCTTT.

The chain's CDR3 is CASNIRNEKLFF. The CDR3 nucleotides read TGTGCCAGCAACATCCGGAATGAAAAACTGTTTTTT. The rearrangement uses TRBV7-2 and TRBJ1-4; D gene unclear. The V end was cut by 7 bases, the J end by 5 bases, with 8 bases between. This CDR3 contains 12 residues. Germline V gene data show CDR1 as SGHTA and CDR2 as FQGNSA. Variable domain in full (rest from reference TRBV7-2 and TRBJ1-4): GAGVSQSPSNKVTEKGKDVELRCDPISGHTALYWYRQSLGQGLEFLIYFQGNSAPDKSGLPSDRFSAERTGGSVSTLTIQRTQQEDSAVYLCASNIRNEKLFFGSGTQLSVL.